These 17 T cell receptor beta chains were sequenced from one sample in a study of human T cells and chemical hapten exposure. Sample time point: healthy volunteer bleed at 6 weeks. It was unfractionated whole blood from which total RNA was extracted. TCRdb called the RACE reads again in MiXCR, with one record for every CDR3 protein. The table has more than 35,000 distinct CDR3 sequences, about 4% seen once. Material for sequencing was whole blood. The receptors originated from a human donor in good health. Some clones in this sample may be carry-over from other donors' samples.

This clonotype was seen repeatedly, ten times or more. J is TRBJ2-6 and V is TRBV5-1; D unclear. Germline V lookup: CDR1 SGHRS, CDR2 YFSETQ. This CDR3 spans 15 amino acids. Trimming stripped 4 bases from V and 2 bases from J, with 10 bases between. The CDR3 here is CASSRAGPGANVLTF. DNA for the CDR3: TGCGCCAGCAGCAGAGCAGGACCTGGGGCCAACGTCCTGACTTTC.

This clonotype has a count of ten or more. The chain combines TRBV6-5 with TRBJ2-5, with TRBD2 matching 7 bases. Germline loops: CDR1 MNHEY, CDR2 SVGAGI. The length of the CDR3 is 16 residues. The V segment lost 0 bases and the J segment 4 bases; nucleotides outside the gene matches: 8. CDR3 coding DNA: TGTGCCAGCAGTTACTCGTTCGGGAGGTTGGGAGAGACCCAGTACTTC. Protein: CASSYSFGRLGETQYF.

This clonotype was counted many times. The chain has TRBV5-1 and TRBJ1-2, with D maybe TRBD1 (6 bases). The V gene lost 3 bases and the J gene lost 4 bases, with 13 bases spanning the gap. This CDR3 has 14 amino acids. CDR1 SGHRS and CDR2 YFSETQ come from the germline V gene. CDR3 in DNA: TGCGCCAGCAGCTCGGCAGGGGAGGCCTATGGCTACACCTTC. This translates into CASSSAGEAYGYTF.

This clonotype was seen repeatedly, ten times or more. The chain carries TRBV20-1 and TRBJ1-3; 8 bases are shared with TRBD1. From germline, CDR1 is DFQATT and CDR2 SNEGSKA (reference sequence). The ends lost 0 bases at V and 4 bases at J; junction bases unmatched: 5. This CDR3 contains 15 residues. CDR3 amino acids: CSARDFRGQGNTIYF. CDR3 nucleotide sequence: TGCAGTGCTAGAGATTTCAGGGGGCAAGGAAACACCATATATTTT.

The V and J genes are TRBV6-6 and TRBJ1-3, with 8 nucleotides matching TRBD1. Trimming took 2 bases from V and 4 from J; bases not matched to a gene: 10. Per the germline V gene, CDR1 is MNHNY and CDR2 is SVGAGI (reference sequence). This CDR3 has 17 amino acids. The CDR3 DNA sequence: TGTGCCAGCAGTTACCAAGAAACCGGGACAGGAGGAAACACCATATATTTT. Translating gives CASSYQETGTGGNTIYF.

Many counts were recorded for this clonotype. The V call is TRBV27, the J call TRBJ1-2; D is perhaps TRBD1 (5 bases). Trimming removed 5 bases at V and 2 bases at J, with 9 bases between. CDR3 length equals 13 residues. Germline-derived CDR1 and CDR2 are MNHEY and SMNVEV (reference sequence). The CDR3 loop reads CASSRQTNYGYTF. CDR3 nucleotides: TGTGCCAGCAGTCGACAGACGAACTATGGCTACACCTTC.

This clonotype has a handful of counts. The chain is built from TRBV12-3 or TRBV12-4 and TRBJ2-1; D unclear. There are 15 residues in the CDR3. Trimming pared 3 bases from V and 0 bases from J, leaving 9 bases between. Here the CDR3 reads CASSLRGDSYNEQFF. In DNA, the CDR3 is TGTGCCAGCAGTTTGAGAGGAGACTCCTACAATGAGCAGTTCTTC.

The table lists this clonotype with many counts. V usage is TRBV6-5 and J usage is TRBJ2-2, with a weak D call TRBD1 (6 bases). Trimming removed 2 bases from V and 4 bases from J, with 14 bases in between. Germline CDR1 is MNHEY and CDR2 is SVGAGI. This CDR3 is 16 amino acids long. DNA of the CDR3: TGTGCCAGCAGTTACGTGGCAGGGGCCGTCACCGGGGAGCTGTTTTTT. It translates to CASSYVAGAVTGELFF.

This clonotype was recorded many times. V usage is TRBV7-8 and J usage is TRBJ2-3; a weak D match, TRBD2 (6 bases). Looked up from germline, CDR1 is SGHVS and CDR2 is FQNEAQ. V was pared by 1 base and J by 7 bases, with 18 bases between. The CDR3 is 16 residues long. CDR3 residues: CASSLVRGTIGNTQYF. The CDR3 DNA reads as TGTGCCAGCAGCTTAGTTCGCGGGACGATTGGAAATACGCAGTATTTT.

This clonotype was observed at least ten times. This chain joins TRBV7-9 and TRBJ2-2; 13 bases align to TRBD2. The CDR3 spans 20 residues. The V gene end was trimmed by 1 base and the J gene end by 2 bases; junction bases not matched to a gene: 10. Germline CDR1 is SEHNR and CDR2 is FQNEAQ (reference sequence). The CDR3 reads CASSLETSGRDWRNTGELFF. CDR3 bases: TGTGCCAGCAGCTTAGAAACTAGCGGGAGGGATTGGCGAAACACCGGGGAGCTGTTTTTT.

V usage is TRBV28 and J usage is TRBJ1-4, with 7 bases that match TRBD1. The CDR3 is 14 amino acids. The germline V gene has CDR1 MDHEN and CDR2 SYDVKM. Trimming removed 6 bases from V and 1 base from J; junction bases left unmatched: 2. CDR3 protein: CASRAGGTNEKLFF. DNA of the CDR3: TGTGCCAGCAGGGCAGGGGGAACTAATGAAAAACTGTTTTTT.

The chain joins TRBV5-6 to TRBJ2-7; 10 nucleotides line up with TRBD1. V gave up 1 base and J gave up 2 bases; unmatched junction bases: 6. The germline V gene encodes CDR1 SGHDT and CDR2 YYEEEE. The CDR3 has 16 residues. This chain's CDR3 is CASSLSDRGPTYEQYF. In DNA, the CDR3 is TGTGCCAGCAGCTTGTCCGACAGGGGGCCGACCTACGAGCAGTACTTC.

This clonotype was counted between two and nine times. This chain connects TRBV4-1 to TRBJ1-1; D may be TRBD1 (6 bases). Between the trimmed V and J ends, which lost 1 base and 3 bases, there was a span of 18 bases. The CDR3 spans 17 residues. The germline CDR1 and CDR2 sequences are MGHRA and YSYEKL. The CDR3 spells CASSQVLRGQGYTEAFF. CDR3 DNA: TGCGCCAGCAGCCAAGTTCTGAGAGGGCAGGGGTACACTGAAGCTTTCTTT.

The chain employs TRBV29-1 and TRBJ1-2; D not certain. Trimming pared 2 bases from V and 4 bases from J, leaving 14 bases between. In germline, CDR1 is SQVTM, CDR2 ANQGSEA. This CDR3 has 14 residues. CDR3 protein: CSVENPHWAYGYTF. CDR3 DNA: TGCAGCGTTGAAAACCCTCATTGGGCCTATGGCTACACCTTC.

This clonotype was seen ten or more times. The chain employs TRBV28 and TRBJ2-7; D is perhaps TRBD2 (6 bases). The ends were cut back, 5 bases at V and 2 bases at J, with 16 bases in the middle. The CDR3 loop spans 15 amino acids. Germline assignment: CDR1 MDHEN and CDR2 SYDVKM. The CDR3 reads CASSGGLTGTYEQYF. CDR3 nucleotide sequence: TGTGCCAGCAGTGGGGGACTGACGGGTACCTACGAGCAGTACTTC.

This clonotype was counted ten times or more. V is TRBV5-1 and J is TRBJ2-3; 10 bases agree with TRBD2. Germline V gene sequence: CDR1 SGHRS, CDR2 YFSETQ. Trimming took 4 bases from V and 3 from J; bases not matched to a gene: 5. This CDR3 is 15 amino acids long. The CDR3 loop is CASSPASGRTDTQYF. The CDR3 DNA reads TGCGCCAGCAGCCCCGCTAGCGGGAGAACAGATACGCAGTATTTT.

At least ten counts were recorded for this clonotype. The rearrangement links TRBV27 to TRBJ1-2, with D perhaps TRBD1 (6 bases). CDR1 and CDR2 (germline): MNHEY, SMNVEV (reference sequence). V shed 3 bases and J shed 2 bases, with 7 bases lying between them. The CDR3 has 13 residues. The chain's CDR3 is CASSFTGNYGYTF. CDR3 nucleotides: TGTGCCAGCAGTTTCACAGGGAACTATGGCTACACCTTC.